The clone carrying this T cell receptor (beta chain) was counted a single time. As yet, its antigen is unknown. These data belong to a study of T cells in Graves' hyperthyroidism and ophthalmopathy. Looking at the study overall: Before treatment of any kind, peripheral blood was taken at initial diagnosis. Study conclusions and caveats: The model made its ophthalmopathy prediction, and onset followed a median approximately 7 months later.

Amplification of TCR beta CDR3 regions was performed using RNA transcripts as template. First-round RT-PCR of the TCR CDR3 relied on the HTBI primer set. TCRdb independently ran MiXCR on the multiplex PCR reads; one entry per CDR3 protein. The sample contains 650,000 to 700,000 distinct CDR3 sequences, roughly 17% of which appear only once. Sequencing input: blood. The source is a man in his fifties or sixties with Graves' hyperthyroidism.

CDR3 sequence: CASTDTGTSGTDTQYF. The CDR3 region has the DNA TGTGCCAGCACCGACACCGGGACTAGCGGCACAGATACGCAGTATTTT. The V gene is TRBV9, the J gene TRBJ2-3, with TRBD2 matching 10 bases. The CDR3 has 16 residues. The J segment lost 1 base and the V segment lost 6 bases, leaving 8 bases of the junction unmatched. Looked up from germline, CDR1 is SGDLS and CDR2 is YYNGEE.